A single sample is the source of the 16 T cell receptor beta chains below, sequenced in a study of vaccination effects on CD4 cells after COVID-19 (dated 2022 in TCRdb). No antigens are known for them. In the ViraFEST assay, PBMC were stimulated with viral peptide pools, and TCR sequencing was then used to find antigen-specific CD4+ T cell clonotypes based on their expansion. After more than 9 days of culture, CD4+ T cells were isolated with the EasySep CD4+ T cell isolation kit. PCR-confirmed SARS-CoV-2 infection had occurred in convalescent patients between March and December 2020, before the Alpha, Beta and Delta variants emerged in the United States. Library method: the immunoSEQ multiplex PCR assay. TCRdb holds this immuneACCESS table with in-frame rearrangements only. Some clones are missing; in checked studies, unresolved V genes explain under half, and the rest has no known cause. The sample table lists some 40,000 clones, approximately 73% of them with a count of one. The ten largest make up 25% to 35% of the sample.

The sample in question was CD4+ T cells from PBMCs cultured with a peptide pool, obtained before COVID-19 vaccination. The receptors originated from a human donor who had a prior SARS-CoV-2 infection.

The rearrangement links TRBV6-5 to TRBJ1-1, with TRBD1 identical over 8 bases. The V gene end was trimmed by 5 bases and the J gene end by 3 bases; junction bases not matched to a gene: 5. This CDR3 is 14 amino acids long. The germline V gene has CDR1 MNHEY and CDR2 SVGAGI. In nucleotides, the CDR3 is TGTGCCAGCAGTCGGACAGGGACTGACACTGAAGCTTTCTTT. This codes for CASSRTGTDTEAFF.

V usage is TRBV2 and J usage is TRBJ2-5; 11 bases agree with TRBD2. The J segment lost 7 bases and the V segment lost 2 bases, leaving 12 bases of the junction unmatched. CDR1 is SNHLY, CDR2 FYNNEI, per germline. This CDR3 has 17 residues. CDR3 in DNA: TGTGCCAGCAGTGAATCGTCCGGGCTAGCGGGGGGCGGGACCCAGTACTTC. Its protein product is CASSESSGLAGGGTQYF.

The chain links TRBV3-1 (or the pseudogene TRBV3-2) to TRBJ2-1, with TRBD2 matching over 8 bases. This CDR3 has 15 residues. The V segment lost 1 base and the J segment 9 bases; nucleotides outside the gene matches: 8. Germline CDR1 is LGHDT and CDR2 is YNNKEL (reference sequence). The CDR3 here is CASSQVTGGPGEQFF. The CDR3 DNA sequence: TGTGCCAGCAGCCAAGTTACGGGGGGGCCGGGTGAGCAGTTCTTC.

In its sample, this clone was seen a few times. The chain uses TRBV13 and TRBJ1-2; possibly TRBD1 for D (6 bases). Trimming removed 2 bases from V and 6 bases from J, with 13 bases in between. The CDR3 loop spans 14 amino acids. Germline V gives CDR1 PRHDT, CDR2 FYEKMQ (reference sequence). The chain's CDR3 is CASSLLRGFDGYTF. The CDR3 bases are TGTGCCAGCAGCTTACTCAGGGGTTTCGATGGCTACACCTTC.

The rearrangement joins TRBV2 to TRBJ2-2, with D unclear. Germline CDR1 and CDR2: SNHLY and FYNNEI. This CDR3 has 14 residues. V dropped 7 bases and J dropped 3 bases, with 12 bases sitting between them. The DNA for the CDR3 is TGTGCCAGCAAACCGGACCTTTACACCGGGGAGCTGTTTTTT. Translated, it gives CASKPDLYTGELFF.

This clone was counted a single time. The junction shows a germline mismatch at one end, possibly a read error. This chain joins TRBV7-7 and TRBJ2-1; TRBD1 agrees at 12 bases. Per the germline V gene, CDR1 is SSHAT and CDR2 is FNYEAQ (reference sequence). The CDR3 sequence is 17 residues long. CDR3 residues: CASSPKGTGGVYNEQFF. Here the CDR3 DNA reads TGTGCTAGCAGCCCTAAGGGGACAGGGGGCGTATACAATGAGCAGTTCTTC. Full variable domain (missing parts from reference TRBV7-7 and TRBJ2-1): GAGVSQSPRYKVTKRGQDVTLRCDPISSHATLYWYQQALGQGPEFLTYFNYEAQPDKSGLPSDRFSAERPEGSISTLTIQRTEQRDSAMYRCASSPKGTGGVYNEQFFGPGTRLTVL.

CDR3 in DNA: TGTGCCAGCAGGGGACACCTCGAGGAAAAACTGTTTTTT. This encodes CASRGHLEEKLFF. The chain couples TRBV6-5 to TRBJ1-4; a weak D match, TRBD1 (6 bases). CDR3 length: 13 residues. Germline CDR1 is MNHEY and CDR2 is SVGAGI. The ends were cut back, 6 bases at V and 8 bases at J, with 13 bases in the middle.

V is TRBV5-1 and J is TRBJ2-7; 8 bases line up with TRBD1. The CDR3 is 14 residues long. Germline V lookup: CDR1 SGHRS, CDR2 YFSETQ. V shed 2 bases and J 7 bases; nucleotides not matched to a gene: 8. The CDR3 nucleotides read TGCGCCAGCAGCTTTGGGGACAGGCTGGAGGAGCAGTACTTC. It codes for CASSFGDRLEEQYF.

V gene TRBV12-5 combines with J gene TRBJ2-1; 13 positions match TRBD2. Germline CDR1 and CDR2: LGHNT and FRNRAP. V was clipped by 6 bases and J by 7 bases; unmatched bases: 9. This CDR3 is built from 16 residues. The CDR3 coding sequence is TGTGCTAGTGGCCGACCCGGGACTAGCGGGAATAATGAGCAGTTCTTC. Translation: CASGRPGTSGNNEQFF. The whole variable domain, filled in from reference TRBV12-5 and TRBJ2-1, reads DARVTQTPRHKVTEMGQEVTMRCQPILGHNTVFWYRQTMMQGLELLAYFRNRAPLDDSGMPKDRFSAEMPDATLATLKIQPSEPRDSAVYFCASGRPGTSGNNEQFFGPGTRLTVL.

This clone was found once. The J gene is TRBJ1-3, the V gene TRBV7-8; D is possibly TRBD1 (6 bases). Germline loops: CDR1 SGHVS, CDR2 FQNEAQ. The CDR3 extends over 15 amino acids. Trimming cost V 5 bases and J 0 bases, with 11 bases left between them. The CDR3 loop is CASSPTGYSGNTIYF. The CDR3 DNA is TGTGCCAGCAGCCCAACAGGGTACTCTGGAAACACCATATATTTT.

V gene TRBV10-3 combines with J gene TRBJ2-1; 7 nucleotides align to TRBD2. Trimming took 4 bases from V and 9 from J; bases not matched to a gene: 15. This CDR3 comprises 16 residues. The germline V gene encodes CDR1 ENHRY and CDR2 SYGVKD. CDR3 protein: CAISGRGAGDRSEQFF. The CDR3 nucleotides read TGTGCCATCAGTGGCCGCGGGGCGGGAGATCGCAGTGAGCAGTTCTTC.

V and J are TRBV4-1 and TRBJ2-3; D not resolved. The CDR3 totals 14 residues. Germline V gives CDR1 MGHRA, CDR2 YSYEKL. Between the trimmed V and J ends, which lost 3 bases and 0 bases, there was a span of 7 bases. CDR3 amino acids: CASSHAASTDTQYF. CDR3 sequence (DNA): TGCGCCAGCAGCCATGCGGCTAGCACAGATACGCAGTATTTT.

The chain is built from TRBV11-2 and TRBJ2-4; D gene unclear. This CDR3 has 14 residues. CDR1 is SGHAT, CDR2 FQNNGV, per germline. The V end lost 2 bases, the J end lost 5 bases, and 10 bases lay between the germline ends. The CDR3 spells CASSLSRHENIQYF. Written as DNA, the CDR3 is TGTGCCAGCAGCTTAAGTCGGCATGAAAACATTCAGTACTTC.

V is TRBV7-2 and J is TRBJ1-1; perhaps TRBD1 as D (5 bases). Trimming removed 5 bases at V and 4 bases at J, with 23 bases between. Germline V lookup: CDR1 SGHTA, CDR2 FQGNSA. The CDR3 runs to 17 residues. CDR3 in amino acids: CASSAVILNEGVTEAFF. CDR3 nucleotides: TGTGCCAGCAGCGCAGTCATTTTAAACGAAGGGGTCACTGAAGCTTTCTTT.

This chain uses TRBV7-6 with TRBJ1-2, with D possibly matching TRBD1 (5 bases). The CDR3 has 13 residues. The V end was cut by 5 bases, the J end by 4 bases, with 11 bases between. Germline V gene lookup returns CDR1 SGHVS and CDR2 FNYEAQ. CDR3 coding DNA: TGTGCCAGCAGCCGAGGTGGGGGCTATGGCTACACCTTC. It codes for CASSRGGGYGYTF. The full variable domain, rest sourced from reference TRBV7-6 and TRBJ1-2, is GAGVSQSPRYKVTKRGQDVALRCDPISGHVSLYWYRQALGQGPEFLTYFNYEAQQDKSGLPNDRFSAERPEGSISTLTIQRTEQRDSAMYRCASSRGGGYGYTFGSGTRLTVV.

This clone was observed a few times. The gene calls are TRBV6-1 and TRBJ1-2; D is possibly TRBD1 (5 bases). This CDR3 region has 13 residues. Germline V CDR1 and CDR2: MNHNS, SASEGT. With 2 bases removed from V and 7 bases from J, the gap between germline ends came to 11 bases. The CDR3 is CASSEWGLGGYTF. The CDR3 nucleotides are TGTGCCAGCAGTGAATGGGGACTGGGTGGCTACACCTTC.